These T cell receptor beta chains were read from a single sample in a study of blood T cell repertoires in COVID-19. Sequencing used immunoSEQ multiplex PCR; TCRdb keeps in-frame clones, though not all of them. The sample lists about 35,000 clones, roughly 86% occurring once. The specimen was peripheral blood. The receptors shown here come from an elderly man with active or convalescent COVID-19. Each CDR3 is given with its conserved first and last residue. Each record gives: J gene, D gene, V gene, clone size, CDR3 protein, CDR3 DNA. D genes are given only for firm matches. Where a row states a size, it is once, few, many or the class of an expanded clone; other rows omit it.

TRBJ1-3,TRBD1,TRBV7-6,-,CASSRDRSSSGNTIYF,TGTGCCAGCAGCAGGGACAGATCGAGCTCTGGAAACACCATATATTTT
TRBJ2-7,-,TRBV4-3,-,CASSPRWQGMFHEQYF,TGCGCCAGCAGCCCTCGGTGGCAGGGGATGTTCCACGAGCAGTACTTC
TRBJ2-3,-,TRBV5-1,once,CASSLVIGTDTQYF,TGCGCCAGCAGCTTGGTGATAGGCACAGATACGCAGTATTTT
TRBJ2-5,-,TRBV4-2,-,CASSRGTGTEETQYF,TGTGCCAGCAGCCGCGGGACGGGCACCGAAGAGACCCAGTACTTC
TRBJ2-3,TRBD1,TRBV7-2,-,CASSQGVHTQYF,TGTGCCAGCAGCCAGGGGGTCCATACGCAGTATTTT
TRBJ2-2,-,TRBV11-3,-,CASNSHGSNTGELFF,TGTGCCAGTAATAGCCATGGTTCGAACACCGGGGAGCTGTTTTTT
TRBJ2-3,TRBD1,TRBV7-9,once,CASSARQGAGTDTQYF,TGTGCCAGCAGCGCCAGACAGGGGGCGGGCACAGATACGCAGTATTTT
TRBJ2-1,TRBD2,TRBV10-1,-,CASSRRGGADEQFF,TGCGCCAGCAGTCGTCGGGGAGGGGCGGATGAGCAGTTCTTC
TRBJ2-7,-,TRBV24-1,once,CATSDGARYEQYF,TGTGCCACCAGTGATGGGGCCCGTTACGAGCAGTACTTC
TRBJ2-7,TRBD2,TRBV19,-,CASRGGGAPSNEQYF,TGTGCCAGTCGGGGGGGCGGGGCTCCGTCGAACGAGCAGTACTTC
TRBJ2-5,TRBD1,TRBV7-2,-,CASGPLGTDQETQYF,TGTGCCAGCGGGCCCCTAGGGACAGATCAAGAGACCCAGTACTTC
TRBJ2-6,-,TRBV10-3,-,CAISETGAGPLGANVLTF,TGTGCCATCAGTGAGACGGGTGCGGGCCCCTTAGGGGCCAACGTCCTGACTTTC
TRBJ2-2,TRBD2,TRBV9,-,CASIRRVDRRGGASGSVGELFF,TGTGCCAGCATACGACGTGTAGACAGAAGAGGCGGGGCTAGCGGGAGTGTCGGGGAGCTGTTTTTT
TRBJ1-6,-,TRBV27,few,CASSPQDYNSPLHF,TGTGCCAGCAGCCCACAGGACTATAATTCACCCCTCCACTTT
TRBJ1-1,-,TRBV6-1,few,CASSENRDAFF,TGTGCCAGCAGTGAAAACAGGGATGCTTTCTTT
TRBJ1-2,-,TRBV4-3,-,CASSQDSGLNYGYTF,TGCGCCAGCAGCCAAGATTCGGGACTGAACTATGGCTACACCTTC
TRBJ2-1,TRBD2,TRBV9,-,CASSLLAGTSQFF,TGTGCCAGCAGCTTACTAGCCGGGACTAGTCAGTTCTTC
TRBJ2-6,TRBD1,TRBV19,-,CASSMDRVPGANVLTF,TGTGCCAGTAGTATGGACAGGGTTCCTGGGGCCAACGTCCTGACTTTC
TRBJ2-1,TRBD2,TRBV11-3,medium-sized,CASSAPSGSIYEQFF,TGTGCCAGCAGCGCACCTAGCGGGAGTATCTATGAGCAGTTCTTC
TRBJ1-2,-,TRBV5-1,-,CASSLAGGVSYGYTF,TGCGCCAGCAGCTTGGCCGGGGGGGTCAGCTATGGCTACACCTTC
TRBJ2-2,-,TRBV7-3,-,CASSSRRGTGELFF,TGTGCCAGCAGCTCCCGTAGAGGCACCGGGGAGCTGTTTTTT
TRBJ2-3,TRBD2,TRBV11-3,-,CASSLRGRVTDTQYF,TGTGCCAGCAGCTTACGGGGGAGGGTCACAGATACGCAGTATTTT
TRBJ2-2,TRBD2,TRBV5-5,-,CASSTAGGRVTGELFF,TGTGCCAGCAGCACAGCGGGAGGGAGGGTCACCGGGGAGCTGTTTTTT
TRBJ1-3,TRBD1,TRBV30,-,CAWTHGGQGARNTIYF,TGTGCCTGGACTCACGGTGGACAGGGAGCGAGAAACACCATATATTTT
TRBJ2-3,TRBD2,TRBV30,-,CAWSRGLAVGGDTQYF,TGTGCCTGGAGTAGGGGACTAGCGGTAGGGGGAGATACGCAGTATTTT
TRBJ2-1,TRBD1,TRBV18,-,CASSQDRDNEQFF,TGTGCCAGCTCACAGGACAGGGATAATGAGCAGTTCTTC
TRBJ1-3,TRBD1,TRBV19,once,CASIPPGTVGFSIYF,TGTGCCAGTATTCCCCCCGGGACAGTGGGGTTCTCAATATATTTT
TRBJ2-7,-,TRBV5-8,-,CASSLMRGVSYEQYF,TGTGCCAGCAGCTTGATGCGGGGCGTCTCCTACGAGCAGTACTTC
TRBJ2-1,TRBD1,TRBV30,-,CAFDRERSNEQFF,TGTGCCTTTGACAGGGAAAGGTCCAATGAGCAGTTCTTC
TRBJ1-2,-,TRBV5-4,-,CASSFADYGYTF,TGTGCCAGCAGCTTTGCGGACTATGGCTACACCTTC
TRBJ2-3,TRBD2,TRBV7-2,-,CASSREASGSRDTQYF,TGTGCCAGCAGCCGGGAGGCTAGCGGGTCAAGGGATACGCAGTATTTT
TRBJ2-1,-,TRBV27,-,CASSRPGENEQFF,TGTGCCAGCAGTCGTCCAGGGGAGAATGAGCAGTTCTTC
TRBJ2-2,TRBD1,TRBV27,-,CAGRDRVYTGELFF,TGTGCCGGCCGGGACAGGGTTTACACCGGGGAGCTGTTTTTT